Listed below are T cell receptor beta chains from one sample, sequenced in a study of T cell repertoires in cytomegalovirus infection. Using its own MiXCR run on the reads, TCRdb lists one record per CDR3 protein. The sample yields a few hundred thousand distinct CDR3 sequences, approximately 22% seen once. The specimen sequenced was CD8+ T cells from PBMCs. All receptors derive from a human donor in good health (CMV status not recorded). Some clones in this sample may be carry-over from other donors' samples. CDR3s leave out the opening cysteine and the closing phenylalanine or tryptophan. Fields, in order: D gene, V gene, J gene, CDR3 protein. The D gene is left open where the match is weak.

TRBD1	TRBV19	TRBJ2-7	ASSTGGAEQY
-	TRBV7-2	TRBJ2-1	ASSLTIGGPLHEQF
TRBD1	TRBV5-8	TRBJ1-5	ATTLGQGFNQPQH
TRBD1	TRBV7-2	TRBJ2-7	ASSYSTGGSYEQY
TRBD2	TRBV7-9	TRBJ2-3	ASSFITSGGADTQY
-	TRBV12-3/TRBV12-4	TRBJ1-2	ASSYQPNYGYT
-	TRBV20-1	TRBJ2-3	SARGVLSTGRTDTQY
-	TRBV2	TRBJ1-4	ASIRPDEKLF
TRBD1	TRBV2	TRBJ1-2	ASSPGQGVYGYT
-	TRBV20-1	TRBJ2-1	SAREVGSSYNEQF
TRBD1	TRBV10-3	TRBJ2-7	AIRRGTGDDEQY
-	TRBV2	TRBJ2-5	ASASGEETQY
-	TRBV7-2	TRBJ2-3	ASSLAVGEDTQY